A single sample is the source of the 23 T cell receptor beta chains below, sequenced in a study of shared clonotypes between healthy human individuals (dated by TCRdb to about 2020). CD8 naive samples were CD45RO-negative cells positively selected for CCR7, giving a CD45RA+CCR7+ population that excluded TemRA cells. The library was generated by the immunoSEQ multiplex PCR assay. TCRdb stores this immuneACCESS table with in-frame sequences only. Part of the clones is absent; in the studies checked, under half of the shortfall reflects unresolved V genes, and no reason is known for the rest. Here the sample has 1.5 million to 2.5 million clones; roughly 94% occur a single time. 1.2% of the sample rests with the top ten. The specimen sequenced was naive CD8+ T cells sorted from blood. This specimen's cell subset or site label, interpreted: CD45RA+CCR7+. Receptors were obtained from a young man in good health.

The rearrangement joins TRBV5-8 to TRBJ2-7; 7 bases fit TRBD2. V shed 2 bases, J shed 3 bases, and the junction held 5 bases outside the gene matches. Germline CDR1 reads SGHTS; CDR2 reads YDEGEE. The CDR3 runs to 14 residues. DNA of the CDR3: TGTGCCAGCAGCTTTGCGGGAGTGGGCTACGAGCAGTACTTC. This gives the protein CASSFAGVGYEQYF. Looking up the rest from reference TRBV5-8 and TRBJ2-7 gives the full variable domain: EAGVTQSPTHLIKTRGQQATLRCSPISGHTSVYWYQQALGLGLQFLLWYDEGEERNRGNFPPRFSGRQFPNYSSELNVNALELEDSALYLCASSFAGVGYEQYFGPGTRLTVT.

This rearrangement joins TRBV6-4 to TRBJ2-7, with TRBD1 as a possible D gene (9 bases). V lost 11 bases and J lost 0, with 20 bases in between. This CDR3 has 15 residues. Per the germline V gene, CDR1 is MRHNA and CDR2 is SNTAGT. The CDR3 coding sequence is TGTGCCGGCCGGGAGGGGGACAGGGACTCCTACGAGCAGTACTTC. Its protein is CAGREGDRDSYEQYF.

The J gene is TRBJ1-1, the V gene TRBV15; tentative D call: TRBD1 (5 bases). The germline gives CDR1 LNHNV, CDR2 YYDKDF (reference sequence). The V gene lost 1 base and the J gene lost 8 bases, with 11 bases spanning the gap. The CDR3 has 13 residues. In DNA form, the CDR3 reads TGTGCCACCAGCAGAGCTGGGACCTCAGAAGCTTTCTTT. This encodes CATSRAGTSEAFF.

J is TRBJ2-7 and V is TRBV15; 8 nucleotides align to TRBD1. J gave up 5 bases and V 3 bases, and 6 bases lay outside the gene matches. The CDR3 contains 14 residues. Germline CDR1 reads LNHNV; CDR2 reads YYDKDF (reference sequence). CDR3 coding DNA: TGTGCCACCAGCAGCGGACAGGGAACCAACGAGCAGTACTTC. Amino acids: CATSSGQGTNEQYF.

The chain has TRBV7-9 and TRBJ2-5; D gene unclear. CDR3 size: 13 residues. Trimming took 2 bases from V and 3 from J, leaving 7 bases between them. Per the germline V gene, CDR1 is SEHNR and CDR2 is FQNEAQ (reference sequence). CDR3 nucleotides: TGTGCCAGCAGCTTAAGTAGTAAAGAGACCCAGTACTTC. Its translation is CASSLSSKETQYF. The full variable domain, in which reference TRBV7-9 and TRBJ2-5 provide the parts outside the CDR3, is DTGVSQNPRHKITKRGQNVTFRCDPISEHNRLYWYRQTLGQGPEFLTYFQNEAQLEKSRLLSDRFSAERPKGSFSTLEIQRTEQGDSAMYLCASSLSSKETQYFGPGTRLLVL.

Only one count was recorded for this clone. The chain carries TRBV11-1 and TRBJ2-2; D tentatively fits TRBD1 or TRBD2 (5 bases each). CDR3 length equals 15 residues. Trimming cost V 5 bases and J 0 bases, with 10 bases left between them. Germline V lookup: CDR1 SGHAT, CDR2 FQDESV (reference sequence). CDR3: CASSGGPTNTGELFF. CDR3 bases: TGTGCCAGCAGCGGGGGACCGACGAACACCGGGGAGCTGTTTTTT.

V is TRBV10-1 and J is TRBJ1-2, with D possibly being TRBD1 (5 bases). This CDR3 has 13 residues. Trimming cost V 2 bases and J 7 bases, with 11 bases left between them. Germline CDR1 is WNHNN and CDR2 is SYGVQD (reference sequence). The chain's CDR3 is CASSELRGTGYTF. In nucleotides, the CDR3 is TGCGCCAGCAGTGAGCTAAGGGGTACTGGCTACACCTTC.

The rearrangement joins TRBV15 to TRBJ1-4; D possibly corresponds to TRBD1 (6 bases). The CDR3 length is 15 residues. The V gene's germline CDR1 is LNHNV and CDR2 YYDKDF (reference sequence). Trimming shortened V by 5 bases and J by 6 bases, and 16 bases separated the two germline ends. The CDR3 nucleotides read TGTGCCACCAGCCCCCCGACAGGATCGGATGAAAAACTGTTTTTT. Its translation: CATSPPTGSDEKLFF.

CDR3 bases: TGTGCCAGCAGTTTCGGGGAATCACCCCTCCACTTT. Translated: CASSFGESPLHF. The J gene is TRBJ1-6, the V gene TRBV6-5, with D unclear. CDR3 length equals 12 residues. Germline values: CDR1 MNHEY, CDR2 SVGAGI. Trimming shortened V by 4 bases and J by 10 bases, and 8 bases separated the two germline ends.

V usage is TRBV6-1 and J usage is TRBJ1-1; TRBD1 matches at 7 bases. Looked up from germline, CDR1 is MNHNS and CDR2 is SASEGT. There are 15 residues in the CDR3. Trimming cost V 5 bases and J 4 bases; bases outside gene matches: 10. CDR3 sequence: CASSTPTGEATEAFF. CDR3 nucleotide sequence: TGTGCCAGCAGTACCCCAACAGGGGAGGCCACTGAAGCTTTCTTT.

The rearrangement uses TRBV28 and TRBJ1-2; TRBD1 is a possible D gene (5 bases). The germline gives CDR1 MDHEN, CDR2 SYDVKM. V was pared by 5 bases and J by 8 bases, with 18 bases between. This CDR3 is built from 14 residues. The CDR3 region is CASSAGTNGLGYTF. The CDR3 nucleotides read TGTGCCAGCAGTGCCGGGACCAACGGTCTGGGCTACACCTTC.

The chain recombines TRBV11-2 with TRBJ2-1, with 10 positions matching TRBD2. Trimming took 5 bases from V and 8 from J; bases not matched to a gene: 9. Germline values: CDR1 SGHAT, CDR2 FQNNGV. CDR3 length equals 15 residues. The DNA for the CDR3 is TGTGCCAGCAGCGTAACTAGCGGGAATCCGCATGAGCAGTTCTTC. Translation gives CASSVTSGNPHEQFF.

Notes on this clone: Other DNA sequences in the same sample also yield this CDR3. The rearrangement uses TRBV7-3 and TRBJ2-5; possibly TRBD1 or TRBD2 for D (6 bases each). V gave up 0 bases and J gave up 4 bases, with 9 bases separating them. Germline lookup yields CDR1 SGHTA and CDR2 FQGTGA. The CDR3 extends over 14 amino acids. CDR3 loop: CASSLTGGGETQYF. CDR3 in DNA: TGTGCCAGCAGCTTAACAGGGGGAGGAGAGACCCAGTACTTC.

This rearrangement joins TRBV4-3 to TRBJ2-1; 11 positions match TRBD2. The CDR3 has 16 amino acids. V was pared by 0 bases and J by 9 bases, with 7 bases of the junction left unmatched. Germline CDR1 LGHNA, CDR2 YSLEER. The CDR3 reads CASSQDSSGRAFEQFF. The CDR3 bases are TGCGCCAGCAGCCAAGATAGTAGCGGGAGGGCCTTTGAGCAGTTCTTC.

The V call is TRBV7-9, the J call TRBJ2-7; 14 nucleotides align to TRBD2. Germline V gene lookup returns CDR1 SEHNR and CDR2 FQNEAQ (reference sequence). There are 17 residues in the CDR3. With 5 bases clipped from V and 0 bases from J, the junction kept 6 bases outside the gene matches. The CDR3 sequence is CASSPGLAGGLSYEQYF. The DNA of the CDR3 is TGTGCCAGCAGCCCTGGACTAGCGGGGGGTCTCTCCTACGAGCAGTACTTC. Looking up the rest from reference TRBV7-9 and TRBJ2-7 gives the full variable domain: DTGVSQNPRHKITKRGQNVTFRCDPISEHNRLYWYRQTLGQGPEFLTYFQNEAQLEKSRLLSDRFSAERPKGSFSTLEIQRTEQGDSAMYLCASSPGLAGGLSYEQYFGPGTRLTVT.

The J gene is TRBJ2-3, the V gene TRBV2; TRBD2 matches at 7 bases. Germline values: CDR1 SNHLY, CDR2 FYNNEI. The CDR3 loop spans 13 amino acids. V dropped 10 bases and J dropped 2; count of bases not matched to a gene: 6. This chain's CDR3 is CATRDYYTDTQYF. DNA for the CDR3: TGTGCCACCCGGGACTACTACACAGATACGCAGTATTTT.

V gene TRBV6-1 combines with J gene TRBJ1-2, with D possibly being TRBD1 (5 bases). The CDR3 covers 13 residues. Germline CDR1 MNHNS, CDR2 SASEGT. Trimming took 4 bases from V and 4 from J, leaving 10 bases between them. The CDR3 region is CASSVGVIYGYTF. In nucleotides, the CDR3 is TGTGCCAGCAGTGTAGGGGTAATCTATGGCTACACCTTC.

The V call is TRBV29-1, the J call TRBJ2-5; 7 bases agree with TRBD2. Looked up from germline, CDR1 is SQVTM and CDR2 is ANQGSEA. The CDR3 has 13 amino acids. V was pared by 6 bases and J by 5 bases, with 9 bases of the junction left unmatched. Written as DNA, the CDR3 is TGCAGCGTACTCGGGGGGTTTGCGGAGACCCAGTACTTC. As protein: CSVLGGFAETQYF.

The count of this clone is one. This rearrangement joins TRBV7-8 to TRBJ2-7, with 9 bases fitting TRBD1. CDR1 and CDR2 from the germline V gene are SGHVS and FQNEAQ. V shed 5 bases and J 4 bases; nucleotides not matched to a gene: 6. This CDR3 region has 14 residues. In DNA, the CDR3 is TGTGCCAGCAGCCCGGGGACAGGGCCATACGAGCAGTACTTC. It codes for CASSPGTGPYEQYF.

The chain is built from TRBV2 and TRBJ2-4; 7 nucleotides line up with TRBD1. Germline V gene lookup returns CDR1 SNHLY and CDR2 FYNNEI. The trim removed 6 bases at V and 0 bases at J, leaving 2 bases unmatched. This CDR3 has 14 amino acids. CDR3 amino acids: CASRTGLAKNIQYF. The CDR3 bases are TGTGCCAGCAGGACAGGGCTAGCCAAAAACATTCAGTACTTC.

Comment on this clone: The junction departs from germline at one end; a sequencing error may be responsible. Within the sample, other DNA sequences also encode this same CDR3. The V gene is TRBV29-1, the J gene TRBJ2-7, with no clear D. The germline V gene encodes CDR1 SQVTM and CDR2 ANQGSEA. The CDR3 runs to 13 residues. CDR3 nucleotides: TGCAGCGTTGAAGAGGGCAAGTCCTATGAGCAGTACTTC. Translated: CSVEEGKSYEQYF.

The chain has TRBV6-1 and TRBJ2-7; D ambiguous. Germline loops: CDR1 MNHNS, CDR2 SASEGT. The germline V and J ends were trimmed by 1 base and 0 bases, with 10 bases remaining between them. The CDR3 has 15 residues. CDR3 in DNA: TGTGCCAGCAGTGAAGGGACCGATATCTCCTACGAGCAGTACTTC. Translated: CASSEGTDISYEQYF.

V usage is TRBV13 and J usage is TRBJ2-1, with D possibly called TRBD1 or TRBD2 (7 bases each). The germline V gene has CDR1 PRHDT and CDR2 FYEKMQ (reference sequence). With 7 bases removed from V and 2 bases from J, the gap between germline ends came to 21 bases. The CDR3 loop spans 17 amino acids. CDR3 bases: TGTGCCAGCACCCTCCAAGGGGGCGGGGGCGCCTACAATGAGCAGTTCTTC. Its translation: CASTLQGGGGAYNEQFF.